This record looks at one T cell receptor beta chain sequence and its context. Its antigen is unknown. This entry belongs to a study of T-cell memory formation after mild COVID-19. Study-wide context: TCR clusters were mostly donor specific. Study-level points and caveats: Specificity for SARS-CoV-2 was not confirmed among the second-wave clones peaking on day 37. Some clones that responded turned up in pre-infection memory, which suggests that cross-reactive memory joined in.

5'RACE with constant-segment primers yielded barcoded, UMI-tagged TCR alpha and TCR beta cDNA libraries. TCRdb re-derived calls from the 5' RACE reads in MiXCR, one entry per CDR3 protein. The table includes 400,000 to 550,000 distinct CDR3 sequences, roughly 25% detected once. Sequencing used PBMCs or a T cell subset sorted from them (not recorded which). The TCR sequence derives from an adult woman who had mild COVID-19 (a few samples of this study predate the infection). Cell type and time point are not known.

The CDR3 sequence is CASSPLEVPEQYF. For the CDR3, the DNA is TGTGCCAGCAGCCCCTTGGAGGTCCCCGAGCAGTACTTC. This sequence joins TRBV9 and TRBJ2-7; D perhaps matches TRBD2 (5 bases). The CDR3 has 13 residues. Germline V gene sequence: CDR1 SGDLS, CDR2 YYNGEE. Trimming left V 4 bases short and J 6 bases short, with 14 bases between.